Presented here are 28 T cell receptor beta chains from one specimen sequenced in a study of cytomegalovirus exposure and HLA in healthy donors. Amplification used 60 Vbeta primers and 13 Jbeta primers. Assay: immunoSEQ multiplex PCR; the TCRdb copy retains only in-frame clones and omits some. Across 70,000 or so clones, the top ten clones capture around 2.4% of the sample. The sequenced material came from PBMCs. The receptors come from a female donor in good health and CMV-seropositive.

V usage is TRBV28 and J usage is TRBJ1-1; 7 bases are shared with TRBD1. Per germline, CDR1 MDHEN and CDR2 SYDVKM. With V trimmed by 3 bases and J by 1 base, 8 bases remained unmatched. This CDR3 comprises 16 residues. The CDR3 bases are TGTGCCAGCAGTTTCGGACAGGTCAACAGGAACACTGAAGCTTTCTTT. Residues: CASSFGQVNRNTEAFF.

This sequence joins TRBV27 and TRBJ2-3; a possible D gene is TRBD1 (5 bases). The CDR3 sequence is 13 residues long. V was cut by 6 bases and J by 8 bases, with 15 bases left in between. CDR1 and CDR2 from the germline V gene are MNHEY and SMNVEV (reference sequence). Here the CDR3 DNA reads TGTGCCAGCAGGGGGCCCTCTATGGGTACGCAGTATTTT. Its protein product is CASRGPSMGTQYF.

The rearrangement links TRBV7-6 to TRBJ2-7, with 7 bases identical to TRBD1. Germline trimming cut 5 bases from V and 6 bases from J; bases unmatched to any gene: 13. The CDR3 is made up of 15 amino acids. From germline, CDR1 is SGHVS and CDR2 FNYEAQ. The DNA for the CDR3 is TGTGCCAGCAGCCCAGGTTATCGGGCAGGGGGCGAGCAGTACTTC. It codes for CASSPGYRAGGEQYF. The entire variable domain, with the rest obtained from reference TRBV7-6 and TRBJ2-7, is as follows: GAGVSQSPRYKVTKRGQDVALRCDPISGHVSLYWYRQALGQGPEFLTYFNYEAQQDKSGLPNDRFSAERPEGSISTLTIQRTEQRDSAMYRCASSPGYRAGGEQYFGPGTRLTVT.

The chain links TRBV29-1 to TRBJ2-4; 9 bases line up with TRBD1. In germline, CDR1 is SQVTM, CDR2 ANQGSEA. This CDR3 is 16 amino acids long. Trimming removed 6 bases from V and 5 bases from J; junction bases left unmatched: 14. The CDR3 loop is CSVTRAGQGFQNIQYF. In nucleotides, the CDR3 is TGCAGCGTCACAAGGGCGGGACAGGGATTTCAAAACATTCAGTACTTC.

The chain employs TRBV2 and TRBJ2-7; TRBD2 agrees at 11 bases. The CDR3 runs 14 residues. Losses at the gene ends were 4 bases for V and 6 bases for J; bases not matched to a gene: 5. Looked up from germline, CDR1 is SNHLY and CDR2 is FYNNEI. The CDR3 region is CASSVLAGAGEQYF. The CDR3 bases are TGTGCCAGCAGTGTACTAGCGGGAGCCGGCGAGCAGTACTTC.

In DNA, the CDR3 is TGTGCCAGCAGCTTAATGTCGGACGAGCAGTACTTC. Protein: CASSLMSDEQYF. The rearrangement links TRBV7-9 to TRBJ2-7; D unresolved. CDR3 length: 12 residues. CDR1 is SEHNR, CDR2 FQNEAQ, per germline (reference sequence). The V end was cut by 2 bases, the J end by 5 bases, with 7 bases between.

The chain employs TRBV4-3 and TRBJ2-3; 11 bases match TRBD1. The CDR3 totals 16 residues. Germline CDR1 reads LGHNA; CDR2 reads YSLEER. The J segment lost 10 bases and the V segment lost 0 bases, leaving 9 bases of the junction unmatched. CDR3 bases: TGCGCCAGCAGCCAAGATCTCGGACAGGGGGCCCCCTCGCAGTATTTT. Translated, it gives CASSQDLGQGAPSQYF.

V usage is TRBV2 and J usage is TRBJ1-6; 8 positions match TRBD1. The V gene's germline CDR1 is SNHLY and CDR2 FYNNEI. The J segment lost 6 bases and the V segment lost 6 bases, leaving 7 bases of the junction unmatched. The CDR3 contains 15 residues. The chain's CDR3 is CASSSTGQGNSPLHF. CDR3 in DNA: TGTGCCAGCAGCTCTACTGGACAGGGTAATTCACCCCTCCACTTT.

In DNA form, the CDR3 reads TGTGCCAGCAGCTCTCTACCCACAGGGAGGGTGAACACTGAAGCTTTCTTT. Its protein is CASSSLPTGRVNTEAFF. The chain joins TRBV11-3 to TRBJ1-1, with a possible D match to TRBD1 (6 bases). The CDR3 length is 17 residues. Trimming left V 4 bases short and J 0 bases short, with 18 bases between. The germline V gene encodes CDR1 SGHNT and CDR2 YENEEA.

The J gene is TRBJ2-7, the V gene TRBV5-1; weak D call: TRBD2 (7 bases). CDR1 is SGHRS and CDR2 is YFSETQ in the germline V gene. The germline V and J ends were trimmed by 0 bases and 3 bases, with 16 bases remaining between them. The CDR3 contains 16 residues. The CDR3 DNA sequence: TGCGCCAGCAGCTTGGGGGGGGGACAAGGAGACTACGAGCAGTACTTC. This translates into CASSLGGGQGDYEQYF.

The V gene is TRBV5-1, the J gene TRBJ1-2; D is unresolved. Germline V gene lookup returns CDR1 SGHRS and CDR2 YFSETQ. Trimming removed 4 bases at V and 4 bases at J, with 11 bases between. The CDR3 sequence is 13 residues long. CDR3 bases: TGCGCCAGCAGCCAGGTCGGCAGCTATGGCTACACCTTC. This codes for CASSQVGSYGYTF.

The chain employs TRBV5-1 and TRBJ2-1, with D possibly matching TRBD2 (6 bases). Trimming stripped 7 bases from V and 4 bases from J, with 15 bases between. The CDR3 consists of 14 residues. Germline CDR1 is SGHRS and CDR2 is YFSETQ. The CDR3 DNA reads as TGCGCCAGCTTGCGGGACTTCCAGTACAATGAGCAGTTCTTC. Encoded protein: CASLRDFQYNEQFF.

The chain employs TRBV6-5 and TRBJ2-1; no clear D gene. This CDR3 spans 12 amino acids. V gave up 8 bases and J gave up 4 bases, with 9 bases separating them. Per germline, CDR1 MNHEY and CDR2 SVGAGI. CDR3 region: CASGQDYNEQFF. CDR3 bases: TGTGCCAGCGGGCAGGATTACAATGAGCAGTTCTTC.

A word on this clone: The junction and the germline gene differ at one end; a read error may be behind it. The chain links TRBV29-1 to TRBJ1-1; the D is unclear. The CDR3 has 14 residues. Germline V gene lookup returns CDR1 SQVTM and CDR2 ANQGSEA. The CDR3 DNA follows: TGCAGCGTTGAACGACCCGGGGAGAACACTGAAGATTTCTTT. Amino acids: CSVERPGENTEDFF.

The rearrangement links TRBV7-9 to TRBJ2-3; 14 nucleotides align to TRBD2. Losses at the gene ends were 5 bases for V and 6 bases for J; bases not matched to a gene: 16. CDR1 and CDR2 (germline): SEHNR, FQNEAQ (reference sequence). CDR3 length: 19 amino acids. CDR3 sequence (DNA): TGTGCCAGCAGCCAGGGAGCCGGGACTAGCGGGGGAGCATGGGATACGCAGTATTTT. Protein: CASSQGAGTSGGAWDTQYF.

V usage is TRBV4-3 and J usage is TRBJ1-2; 10 bases fit TRBD1. The V gene end was trimmed by 2 bases and the J gene end by 7 bases; junction bases not matched to a gene: 10. The CDR3 totals 16 residues. Germline V gene lookup returns CDR1 LGHNA and CDR2 YSLEER. The CDR3 here is CASSQQPGQGLFGYTF. The CDR3 nucleotides are TGCGCCAGCAGCCAACAGCCGGGACAGGGGTTGTTTGGCTACACCTTC.

The chain combines TRBV14 with TRBJ1-1, with D perhaps matching TRBD1 (5 bases). The V and J ends lost 0 bases and 1 base respectively, with 12 bases between them. The CDR3 length is 16 residues. Germline values: CDR1 SGHDN, CDR2 FVKESK. CDR3 sequence reads: CASSQDPWGENTEAFF. The CDR3 DNA sequence: TGTGCCAGCAGCCAAGACCCCTGGGGGGAGAACACTGAAGCTTTCTTT. The whole variable domain, filled in from reference TRBV14 and TRBJ1-1, reads EAGVTQFPSHSVIEKGQTVTLRCDPISGHDNLYWYRRVMGKEIKFLLHFVKESKQDESGMPNNRFLAERTGGTYSTLKVQPAELEDSGVYFCASSQDPWGENTEAFFGQGTRLTVV.

The chain combines TRBV7-2 with TRBJ2-3; 7 bases agree with TRBD1. CDR3 size: 16 residues. V gave up 3 bases and J gave up 5 bases; unmatched junction bases: 11. CDR1 and CDR2 from the germline V gene are SGHTA and FQGNSA. CDR3 in amino acids: CASSFDGKTGLDTQYF. Written as DNA, the CDR3 is TGTGCCAGCAGCTTCGATGGGAAGACAGGGCTAGATACGCAGTATTTT.

This chain connects TRBV5-1 to TRBJ2-3, with D unresolved. The CDR3 is 12 residues long. Germline CDR1 and CDR2: SGHRS and YFSETQ. The V end lost 0 bases, the J end lost 6 bases, and 5 bases lay between the germline ends. The CDR3 protein is CASSLAVDTQYF. In DNA, the CDR3 is TGCGCCAGCAGCTTGGCCGTTGATACGCAGTATTTT.

The chain employs TRBV4-3 and TRBJ2-7; 11 bases are shared with TRBD2. CDR1 and CDR2 (germline): LGHNA, YSLEER. CDR3 length: 16 residues. The V gene end was trimmed by 0 bases and the J gene end by 5 bases; junction bases not matched to a gene: 6. The CDR3 DNA reads TGCGCCAGCAGCCAAGATGCCCTAGCGGGAGGAAACGAGCAGTACTTC. This encodes CASSQDALAGGNEQYF.

The chain links TRBV4-2 to TRBJ2-1, with 12 bases that match TRBD2. Trimming took 4 bases from V and 7 from J; bases not matched to a gene: 5. Germline V gives CDR1 LGHNA, CDR2 YNFKEQ. There are 15 residues in the CDR3. The CDR3 protein is CASSPLAGGMNEQFF. In nucleotides, the CDR3 is TGTGCCAGCAGCCCCCTAGCGGGAGGGATGAATGAGCAGTTCTTC.

The chain combines TRBV30 with TRBJ1-2; no clear D gene. V dropped 0 bases and J dropped 5 bases, with 10 bases sitting between them. The length of the CDR3 is 13 residues. Germline V gene lookup returns CDR1 GTSNPN and CDR2 SVGIG (reference sequence). The CDR3 here is CAWSVLTEYGYTF. CDR3 DNA sequence: TGTGCCTGGAGTGTACTGACGGAGTATGGCTACACCTTC.

The chain joins TRBV28 to TRBJ2-1, with 12 bases fitting TRBD2. The trim removed 5 bases at V and 5 bases at J, leaving 4 bases unmatched. The CDR3 is made up of 15 amino acids. Germline CDR1 MDHEN, CDR2 SYDVKM. The CDR3 bases are TGTGCCAGCAGTCCACTAGCGGGAGGTCACAATGAGCAGTTCTTC. This translates into CASSPLAGGHNEQFF.

The chain couples TRBV11-1 to TRBJ1-1, with 7 bases identical to TRBD1. CDR1 is SGHAT, CDR2 FQDESV, per germline (reference sequence). The V segment lost 3 bases and the J segment 0 bases; nucleotides outside the gene matches: 10. This CDR3 has 17 amino acids. This CDR3 reads CASSFQKYRGLNTEAFF. The CDR3 nucleotides are TGTGCCAGCAGCTTCCAGAAGTACAGGGGATTGAACACTGAAGCTTTCTTT. The full variable domain, rest sourced from reference TRBV11-1 and TRBJ1-1, is EAEVAQSPRYKITEKSQAVAFWCDPISGHATLYWYRQILGQGPELLVQFQDESVVDDSQLPKDRFSAERLKGVDSTLKIQPAELGDSAMYLCASSFQKYRGLNTEAFFGQGTRLTVV.

The chain is built from TRBV28 and TRBJ2-7, with D uncertain. The CDR3 runs to 14 residues. Germline CDR1 is MDHEN and CDR2 is SYDVKM. In DNA form, the CDR3 reads TGTGCTATAACAAGGAGCAGTTTGTTGGGCGAGCAGTACTTC. It is translated as CAITRSSLLGEQYF.

The gene calls are TRBV5-1 and TRBJ2-5, with D maybe TRBD2 (6 bases). Germline-derived CDR1 and CDR2 are SGHRS and YFSETQ. Trimming stripped 0 bases from V and 3 bases from J, with 12 bases between. The CDR3 is 15 amino acids. The CDR3, as DNA: TGCGCCAGCAGCTTGGCCAGTGCGGGGAAAGAGACCCAGTACTTC. Protein product: CASSLASAGKETQYF.

The V and J genes are TRBV9 and TRBJ2-3, with 15 bases identical to TRBD2. The length of the CDR3 is 16 residues. After removal of 0 bases from V and 10 bases from J, the junction contained 6 bases not matched to a gene. Germline V gene data show CDR1 as SGDLS and CDR2 as YYNGEE. Here the CDR3 reads CASSVGTSGGESSQYF. The CDR3 DNA reads TGTGCCAGCAGCGTAGGGACTAGCGGGGGGGAGTCCTCGCAGTATTTT.

The V gene is TRBV6-5, the J gene TRBJ2-7; 12 bases fit TRBD2. V dropped 3 bases and J dropped 2; count of bases not matched to a gene: 2. This CDR3 comprises 15 residues. The germline V gene encodes CDR1 MNHEY and CDR2 SVGAGI. Here the CDR3 DNA reads TGTGCCAGCAGTTATAGACTAGCGGGGGCCTACGAGCAGTACTTC. Its translation is CASSYRLAGAYEQYF.